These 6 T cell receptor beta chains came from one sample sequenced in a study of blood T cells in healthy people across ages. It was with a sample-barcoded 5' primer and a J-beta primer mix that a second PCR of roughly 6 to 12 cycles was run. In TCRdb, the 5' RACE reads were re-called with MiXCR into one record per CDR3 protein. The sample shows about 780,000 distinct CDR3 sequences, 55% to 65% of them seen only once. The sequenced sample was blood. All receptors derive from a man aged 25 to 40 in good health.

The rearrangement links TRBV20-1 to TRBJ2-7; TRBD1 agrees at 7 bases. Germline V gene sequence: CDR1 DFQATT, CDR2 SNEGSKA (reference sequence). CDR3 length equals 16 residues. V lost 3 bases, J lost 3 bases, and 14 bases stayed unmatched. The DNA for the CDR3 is TGCAGTGCTAGGGACCCCAGAACAGGGGAAAACTACGAGCAGTACTTC. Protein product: CSARDPRTGENYEQYF.

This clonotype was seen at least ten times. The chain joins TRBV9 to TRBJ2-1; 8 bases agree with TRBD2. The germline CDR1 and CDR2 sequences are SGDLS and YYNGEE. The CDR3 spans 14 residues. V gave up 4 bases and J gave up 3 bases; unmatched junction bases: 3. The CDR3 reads CASSLSGGYNEQFF. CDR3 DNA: TGTGCCAGCAGCCTCAGCGGGGGCTACAATGAGCAGTTCTTC.

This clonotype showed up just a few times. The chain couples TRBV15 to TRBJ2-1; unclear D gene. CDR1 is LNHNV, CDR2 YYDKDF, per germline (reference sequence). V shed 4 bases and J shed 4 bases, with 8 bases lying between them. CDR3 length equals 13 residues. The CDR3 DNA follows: TGTGCCACCAGCACCGACAAGTACAATGAGCAGTTCTTC. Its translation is CATSTDKYNEQFF. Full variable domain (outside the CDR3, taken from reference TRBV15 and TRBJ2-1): DAMVIQNPRYQVTQFGKPVTLSCSQTLNHNVMYWYQQKSSQAPKLLFHYYDKDFNNEADTPDNFQSRRPNTSFCFLDIRSPGLGDTAMYLCATSTDKYNEQFFGPGTRLTVL.

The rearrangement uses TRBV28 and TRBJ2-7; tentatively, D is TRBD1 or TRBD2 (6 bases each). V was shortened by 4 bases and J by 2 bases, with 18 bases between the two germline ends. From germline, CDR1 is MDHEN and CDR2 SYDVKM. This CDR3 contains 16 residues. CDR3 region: CASSSPGRTEPYEQYF. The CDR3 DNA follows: TGTGCCAGCAGTTCCCCTGGGAGGACAGAACCCTACGAGCAGTACTTC.

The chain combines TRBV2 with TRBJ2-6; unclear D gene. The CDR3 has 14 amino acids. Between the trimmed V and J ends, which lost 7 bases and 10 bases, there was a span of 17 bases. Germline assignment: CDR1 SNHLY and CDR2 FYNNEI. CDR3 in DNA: TGTGCCAGCACATCACCGGCAGTTCTTAACGTCCTGACTTTC. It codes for CASTSPAVLNVLTF.

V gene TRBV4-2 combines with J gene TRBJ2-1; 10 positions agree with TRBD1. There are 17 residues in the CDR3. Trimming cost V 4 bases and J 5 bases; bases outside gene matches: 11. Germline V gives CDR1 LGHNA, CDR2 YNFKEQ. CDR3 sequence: CASSLPGQGMRNNEQFF. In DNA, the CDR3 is TGTGCCAGCAGCCTTCCGGGACAGGGGATGAGAAACAATGAGCAGTTCTTC.